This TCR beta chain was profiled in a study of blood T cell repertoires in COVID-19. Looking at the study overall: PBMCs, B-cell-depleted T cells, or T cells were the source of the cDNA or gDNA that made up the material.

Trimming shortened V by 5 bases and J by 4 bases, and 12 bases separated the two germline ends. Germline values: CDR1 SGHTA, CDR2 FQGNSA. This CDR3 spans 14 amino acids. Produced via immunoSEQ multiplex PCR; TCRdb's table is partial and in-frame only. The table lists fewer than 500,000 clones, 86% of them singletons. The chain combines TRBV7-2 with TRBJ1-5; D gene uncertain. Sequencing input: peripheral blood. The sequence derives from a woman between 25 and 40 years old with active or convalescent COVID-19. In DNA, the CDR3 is TGTGCCAGCAGCCCGGGGTCCATTAATCAGCCCCAGCATTTT. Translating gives CASSPGSINQPQHF.